This T cell receptor beta chain was sequenced in a study of shared clonotypes between healthy human individuals (dated by TCRdb to 2018 to 2020). About the study as a whole: Three men and a couple of women, aged 18 to 49 years, made up the cohort. Different laboratories and diverse techniques were used to prepare libraries and sequence TCR repertoires, to increase sequencing depth and limit assay-specific biases. Blood TCR repertoires of a handful of healthy adults were deeply sequenced to estimate repertoire size and the extent of clonotype sharing between individuals. Between about 0.85 and 10 billion PBMCs per donor were obtained by leukapheresis.

Using the deep immunoSEQ assay, multiplex PCR amplified TCR CDR3 regions from genomic DNA. For each cell subset, the extracted genomic DNA was distributed evenly across all wells of several immunoSEQ 96-well plates, and each plate served as one replicate. For unsorted PBMC, roughly 300 ng of genomic DNA, equivalent to around 30,000 T cell genomes, went into each replicate PCR. Ten immunoSEQ deep assay plates were used to sequence unsorted PBMC genomic DNA. The purified libraries were quantified using a Qubit 3.0 fluorometer, sized with a Bioanalyzer 2100, and then quantified again using the KAPA Library Quantification kit. Every immunoSEQ 96-well plate was sequenced on a separate single-read 150-cycle Illumina NextSeq 550 flow cell. On the authors' methods: Because only junctional sequences without quality scores were contained in the immunoSEQ output, filtering matching that applied to full-length reads could not be performed. Sequences were annotated with PyIR, a Python wrapper for IgBLAST v1.9, and V/J genes and CDR3 were assigned using IMGT germline references. Reads were removed for weak V/J assignments (E-value above 1e-6), missing CDR3, stop codons, out-of-frame junctions, or ambiguous translated residues. V3J clonotypes were defined by identical inferred V gene, J gene, and CDR3 amino acid sequence. To compute the percentage overlap between repertoires, the number of shared unique clonotypes was divided by the size of the smaller repertoire. Repertoire richness was assessed with RTK rarefaction, the Chao1 estimator, and Recon v2.1 estimates of unobserved clonotypes. The immuneACCESS repertoire file appears here via TCRdb, limited to in-frame rearrangements. These files lack a portion of the clones; in checked studies, under half of the deficit traces to unresolved V genes, and the cause of the others is not known. V, J and clone size derive from that table, while D and trimming were established from the DNA sequence. Counted in this sample were around 500,000 clones; about 82% of them appeared once. The top ten hold 10% to 15% of the sample.

Study-wide findings and limitations: Because the study included a small number of donors, the genetic and exposure-history diversity represented was limited. Sampling was limited to blood, and TCR repertoires in tissue likely differ from TCR repertoires in blood. Pairwise subsampling indicated that sequencing depth was expected to affect the degree of clonotype sharing among donors.

Healthy HIV-negative adults with no recently reported acute infections or vaccinations were included as donors. All donors were Caucasian adults living in Nashville, Tennessee, USA. For unsorted samples, roughly 90 million PBMCs were counted, and genomic DNA was extracted using the QIAamp DNA Blood Mini kit. Blood was collected by leukapheresis, and PBMCs were isolated by Ficoll-Histopaque density gradient centrifugation and then cryopreserved in liquid nitrogen vapor phase. A distance of 18 bases separates the germline ends of V and J, which lose 6 bases and 0 bases respectively. CDR1 and CDR2 are read off the germline V gene as KGHSH and LQKENI. The CDR3, cysteine through phenylalanine, is 17 amino acids long. Only CDR3 DNA remains: 51 bases, in frame from the first base. Concerning this clone: The antigen it binds to is not known. Base-call qualities are not available, and no considerably larger clone is one nucleotide away.

Sequencing was performed on PBMCs. The receptor was derived from a middle-aged woman in good health. Some clones in this sample may be carry-over from other donors' samples. The chain is made from TRBV18 and TRBJ2-1; the D gene assignment is ambiguous. The CDR3 protein sequence reads: CASSPGFVIRSYNEQFF. The bases are TGTGCCAGCTCCCCCGGGTTTGTCATTCGCTCCTACAATGAGCAGTTCTTC.